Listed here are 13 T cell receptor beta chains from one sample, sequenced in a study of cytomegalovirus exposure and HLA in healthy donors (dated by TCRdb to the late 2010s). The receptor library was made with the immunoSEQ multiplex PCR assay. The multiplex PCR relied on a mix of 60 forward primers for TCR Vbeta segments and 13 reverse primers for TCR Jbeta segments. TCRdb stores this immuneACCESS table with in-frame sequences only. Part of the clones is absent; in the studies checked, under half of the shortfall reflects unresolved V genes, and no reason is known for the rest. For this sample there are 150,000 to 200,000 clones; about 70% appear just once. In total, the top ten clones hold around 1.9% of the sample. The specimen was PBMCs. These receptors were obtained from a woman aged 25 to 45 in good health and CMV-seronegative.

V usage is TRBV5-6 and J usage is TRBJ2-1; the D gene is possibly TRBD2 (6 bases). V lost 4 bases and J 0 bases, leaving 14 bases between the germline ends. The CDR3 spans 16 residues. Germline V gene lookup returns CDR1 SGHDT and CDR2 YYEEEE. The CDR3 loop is CASSAPSGLSYNEQFF. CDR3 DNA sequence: TGTGCCAGCAGCGCCCCCTCGGGACTCTCCTACAATGAGCAGTTCTTC.

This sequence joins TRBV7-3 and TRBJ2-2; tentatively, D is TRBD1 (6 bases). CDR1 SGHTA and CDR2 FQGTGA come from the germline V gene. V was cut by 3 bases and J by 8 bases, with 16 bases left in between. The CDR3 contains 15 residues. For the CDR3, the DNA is TGTGCCAGCAGCTTCAACGCACCAGGGGTTGGGGAGCTGTTTTTT. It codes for CASSFNAPGVGELFF.

The CDR3 bases are TGTGCCAGCAGCTTAGGCCCCCGGGACATAAGTACGCAGTATTTT. This codes for CASSLGPRDISTQYF. The J gene is TRBJ2-3, the V gene TRBV13; possible D gene TRBD1, 6 bases. Per the germline V gene, CDR1 is PRHDT and CDR2 is FYEKMQ (reference sequence). This CDR3 is built from 15 residues. Trimming stripped 0 bases from V and 8 bases from J, with 15 bases between.

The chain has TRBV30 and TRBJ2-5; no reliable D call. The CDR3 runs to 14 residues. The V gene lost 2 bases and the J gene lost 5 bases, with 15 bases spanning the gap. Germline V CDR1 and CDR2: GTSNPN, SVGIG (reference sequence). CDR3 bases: TGTGCCTGGAGTACCGACACTCGTCGGGAGACCCAGTACTTC. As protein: CAWSTDTRRETQYF.

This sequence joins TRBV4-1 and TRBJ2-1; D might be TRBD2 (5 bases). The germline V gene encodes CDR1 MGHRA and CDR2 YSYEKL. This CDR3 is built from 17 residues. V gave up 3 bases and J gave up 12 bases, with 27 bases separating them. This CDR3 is CASSQSTLAALGSGQFF. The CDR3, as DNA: TGCGCCAGCAGCCAGTCCACTCTAGCCGCTCTCGGAAGTGGGCAGTTCTTC.

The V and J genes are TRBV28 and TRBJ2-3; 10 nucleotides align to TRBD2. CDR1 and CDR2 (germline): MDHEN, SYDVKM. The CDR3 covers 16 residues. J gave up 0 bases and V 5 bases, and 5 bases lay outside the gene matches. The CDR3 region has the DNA TGTGCCAGCAGTGGACCGGGACTAGCGAGCACAGATACGCAGTATTTT. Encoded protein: CASSGPGLASTDTQYF.

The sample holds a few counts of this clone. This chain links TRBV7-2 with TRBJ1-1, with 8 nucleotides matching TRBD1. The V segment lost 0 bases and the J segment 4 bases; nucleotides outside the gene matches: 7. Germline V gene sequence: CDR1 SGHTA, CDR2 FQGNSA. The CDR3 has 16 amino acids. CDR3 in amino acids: CASSLASQGARTEAFF. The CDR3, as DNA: TGTGCCAGCAGCTTAGCGTCCCAGGGGGCCCGCACTGAAGCTTTCTTT.

The CDR3 here is CASMWTDHYEQYF. DNA for the CDR3: TGTGCCAGCATGTGGACAGACCACTACGAGCAGTACTTC. This chain joins TRBV6-5 and TRBJ2-7; a possible D gene is TRBD1 (6 bases). The germline V and J ends were trimmed by 7 bases and 3 bases, with 13 bases remaining between them. Germline CDR1 is MNHEY and CDR2 is SVGAGI. The CDR3 consists of 13 residues.

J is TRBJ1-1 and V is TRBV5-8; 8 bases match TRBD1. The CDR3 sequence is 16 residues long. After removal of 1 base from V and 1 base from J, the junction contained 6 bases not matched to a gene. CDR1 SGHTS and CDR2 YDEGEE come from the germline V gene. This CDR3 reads CASSLWQGARNTEAFF. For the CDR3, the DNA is TGTGCCAGCAGCTTGTGGCAGGGGGCTCGGAACACTGAAGCTTTCTTT.

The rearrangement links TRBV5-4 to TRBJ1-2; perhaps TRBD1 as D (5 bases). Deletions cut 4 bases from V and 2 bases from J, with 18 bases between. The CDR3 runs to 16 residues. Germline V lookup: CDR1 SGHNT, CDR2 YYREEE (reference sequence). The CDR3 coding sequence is TGTGCCAGCAGCGGCGCCGGGGGGAGGTCGAACTATGGCTACACCTTC. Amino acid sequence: CASSGAGGRSNYGYTF.

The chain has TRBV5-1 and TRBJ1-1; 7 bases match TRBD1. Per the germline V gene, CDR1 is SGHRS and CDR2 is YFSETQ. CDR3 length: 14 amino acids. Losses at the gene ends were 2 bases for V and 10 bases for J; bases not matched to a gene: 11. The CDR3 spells CASSFTQGPAVAFF. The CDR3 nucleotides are TGCGCCAGCAGCTTCACACAGGGGCCCGCCGTAGCTTTCTTT.

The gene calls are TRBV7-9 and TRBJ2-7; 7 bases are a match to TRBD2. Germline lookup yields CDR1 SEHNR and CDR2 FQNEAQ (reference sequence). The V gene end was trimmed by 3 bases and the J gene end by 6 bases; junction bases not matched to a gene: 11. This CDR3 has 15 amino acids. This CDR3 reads CASSFLAGVTSEQYF. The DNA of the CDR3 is TGTGCCAGCAGCTTCCTCGCGGGAGTGACTTCCGAGCAGTACTTC.

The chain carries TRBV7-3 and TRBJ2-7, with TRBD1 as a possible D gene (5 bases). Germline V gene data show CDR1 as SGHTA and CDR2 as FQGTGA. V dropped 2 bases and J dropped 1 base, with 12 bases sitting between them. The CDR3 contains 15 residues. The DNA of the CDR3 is TGTGCCAGCAGCTTAGTGCCAGGGATTTCCTACGAGCAGTACTTC. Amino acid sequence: CASSLVPGISYEQYF.